These 8 T cell receptor beta chains share one sample of origin, sequenced in a study of blood T cells in healthy people across ages (dated by TCRdb to about 2015). Library preparation used 5' RACE. Sequencing relied on an Illumina HiSeq 2500. A second PCR of about 6 to 11 cycles was run with a J-beta primer mix and a sample-barcoded 5' primer. In TCRdb, the public reads were trimmed at Q25 with fastp and aligned with MiXCR, with productive beta chains retained. Records with the same CDR3 protein are collapsed into one entry carrying the most frequent genes and DNA. The sample includes more than 650,000 distinct CDR3 sequences, with roughly 53% observed a single time. About 42% of the sample comes from the top ten. Sequences were obtained from blood. These receptors were taken from a man older than 75 in good health.

This chain uses TRBV10-3 with TRBJ1-3, with unresolved D. Germline lookup yields CDR1 ENHRY and CDR2 SYGVKD. The V gene lost 7 bases and the J gene lost 3 bases, with 16 bases spanning the gap. The CDR3 is 15 residues long. CDR3 region: CAITRGGVDGNTIYF. CDR3 DNA: TGTGCCATCACCCGAGGTGGGGTGGATGGAAACACCATATATTTT.

The V call is TRBV7-2, the J call TRBJ2-1; D is perhaps TRBD1 or TRBD2 (5 bases each). The CDR3 is 18 residues long. Germline V gene data show CDR1 as SGHTA and CDR2 as FQGNSA. Trimming pared 2 bases from V and 6 bases from J, leaving 23 bases between. CDR3 in amino acids: CASSLLPPGRGNSNEQFF. The CDR3 coding sequence is TGTGCCAGCAGCTTACTCCCGCCGGGACGAGGGAACTCCAATGAGCAGTTCTTC.

This clonotype has a handful of counts. V gene TRBV5-1 combines with J gene TRBJ2-1; D is perhaps TRBD1 (8 bases). This CDR3 has 19 residues. Per the germline V gene, CDR1 is SGHRS and CDR2 is YFSETQ. Between the trimmed V and J ends, which lost 0 bases and 7 bases, there was a span of 26 bases. The CDR3 bases are TGCGCCAGCAGCTTGGCCACAGGGGGATACGGGAGCGGGAAGAATGAGCAGTTCTTC. Amino acids: CASSLATGGYGSGKNEQFF.

A remark on this clonotype: At one end, the junction sequence differs from germline, possibly due to a read error. The chain joins TRBV7-9 to TRBJ2-7; tentatively, D is TRBD1 (6 bases). The germline V gene encodes CDR1 SEHNR and CDR2 FQNEAQ (reference sequence). This CDR3 is 12 amino acids long. The CDR3 reads CASRRDMYEQYF. In nucleotides, the CDR3 is TGTGCAAGCAGAAGGGACATGTACGAGCAGTACTTC.

On this clonotype itself: Being one base from a much bigger clone, this may be a read error. V usage is TRBV25-1 and J usage is TRBJ1-1, with D possibly matching TRBD1 (5 bases). Trimming removed 4 bases from V and 1 base from J, with 13 bases in between. This CDR3 spans 15 amino acids. Germline loops: CDR1 MGHDK, CDR2 SYGVNS. The CDR3 region has the DNA TGTGCCAGCAGTGGACGCAGGGTTGAGAACACTGAAGCTTTCTTT. Protein product: CASSGRRVENTEAFF.

The chain employs TRBV3-1 and TRBJ2-2; a weak D match, TRBD2 (6 bases). Trimming pared 0 bases from V and 0 bases from J, leaving 8 bases between. CDR3 size: 16 residues. Germline CDR1 and CDR2: LGHDT and YNNKEL (reference sequence). In DNA, the CDR3 is TGTGCCAGCAGCCAAGATGCGGGATCGAACACCGGGGAGCTGTTTTTT. It yields the protein CASSQDAGSNTGELFF.

This CDR3 reads CASSIRGTGPYNEQFF. Written as DNA, the CDR3 is TGTGCCAGTAGTATTAGGGGGACAGGGCCCTACAATGAGCAGTTCTTC. V usage is TRBV19 and J usage is TRBJ2-1, with 9 bases identical to TRBD1. This CDR3 is built from 16 residues. Germline V lookup: CDR1 LNHDA, CDR2 SQIVND (reference sequence). The trim removed 3 bases at V and 2 bases at J, leaving 5 bases unmatched.

J is TRBJ2-3 and V is TRBV24-1; 8 bases are shared with TRBD1. V was clipped by 4 bases and J by 6 bases; unmatched bases: 5. Germline values: CDR1 KGHDR, CDR2 SFDVKD. The CDR3 length is 14 residues. The CDR3 nucleotides are TGTGCCACCAGTGACCAGGGACAGGCGGATACGCAGTATTTT. It translates to CATSDQGQADTQYF.